One and the same sample provided the 3 T cell receptor beta chains below, sequenced in a study of shared clonotypes between healthy human individuals. Sequencing used immunoSEQ multiplex PCR; TCRdb keeps in-frame clones, though not all of them. The data contain under 300,000 clones, 65% to 70% of them singletons. The sample taken for sequencing was memory CD4+ T cells sorted from blood. As for subset: CD45RA-negative fraction. These receptors were taken from a man aged 25-45 years in good health.

This clone was found a few times. The chain links TRBV11-2 to TRBJ2-7, with 7 bases aligning to TRBD1. J was trimmed by 7 bases and V by 2 bases; bases with no gene match: 11. CDR1 is SGHAT, CDR2 FQNNGV, per germline. The CDR3 is 15 amino acids. CDR3 nucleotide sequence: TGTGCCAGCAGCTTAAACGGACAGGCCCCCCTGGAGCAGTACTTC. This codes for CASSLNGQAPLEQYF.

The chain has TRBV6-6 and TRBJ2-2; perhaps TRBD2 as D (6 bases). Germline V lookup: CDR1 MNHNY, CDR2 SVGAGI (reference sequence). V shed 6 bases and J shed 3 bases, with 17 bases lying between them. The CDR3 has 16 residues. The CDR3 loop is CASRKRRGEDTGELFF. DNA of the CDR3: TGTGCCAGCAGGAAGAGGCGAGGGGAGGACACCGGGGAGCTGTTTTTT.

This clone was detected only once. The chain employs TRBV18 and TRBJ2-7, with 9 bases identical to TRBD2. After removal of 2 bases from V and 3 bases from J, the junction contained 5 bases not matched to a gene. This CDR3 is built from 15 residues. In germline, CDR1 is KGHSH, CDR2 LQKENI. CDR3 bases: TGTGCCAGCTCACCAGCGGGAGGGCTCGGCTACGAGCAGTACTTC. This encodes CASSPAGGLGYEQYF.